The clone carrying this TCR beta chain was observed once. This entry comes from a study of blood T cell repertoires in COVID-19. V was pared by 5 bases and J by 4 bases, with 8 bases of the junction left unmatched. Germline V gene data show CDR1 as MNHEY and CDR2 as SVGAGI. The CDR3 consists of 15 residues. Using immunoSEQ multiplex PCR, the repertoire was profiled, and TCRdb retains in-frame clones only, with some absent. Here the sample spans about 80,000 clones, approximately 80% being singletons. Material for sequencing was peripheral blood. The receptor's source is a man older than 75 with acute or convalescent COVID-19. This chain links TRBV6-5 with TRBJ2-1; 7 bases agree with TRBD2. The CDR3 here is CASSTMRGGYNEQFF. The CDR3 region has the DNA TGTGCCAGCAGTACGATGCGCGGGGGTTACAATGAGCAGTTCTTC.